This TCR beta chain emerged from a study of patients and donors after allogeneic stem cell transplantation. TCRdb passed the RT-PCR reads through MiXCR, listing each CDR3 protein once. The table records approximately 140,000 distinct CDR3 sequences, over 30% of them present only once. This CDR3 region has 13 residues. The V gene's germline CDR1 is KGHSH and CDR2 LQKENI. The V end was cut by 1 base, the J end by 5 bases, with 9 bases between. This chain uses TRBV18 with TRBJ2-7; D is ambiguous. Input material: blood, either unsorted or a sorted T cell fraction (not recorded which). The source is a human donor who was either an allogeneic HSCT recipient or a stem cell or donor lymphocyte infusion donor (not recorded which). It is not recorded whose cells these are; they may come from a transplant donor. CDR3: CASSPRGTNEQYV. DNA for the CDR3: TGTGCCAGCTCACCACGGGGTACCAACGAGCAGTACGTC.